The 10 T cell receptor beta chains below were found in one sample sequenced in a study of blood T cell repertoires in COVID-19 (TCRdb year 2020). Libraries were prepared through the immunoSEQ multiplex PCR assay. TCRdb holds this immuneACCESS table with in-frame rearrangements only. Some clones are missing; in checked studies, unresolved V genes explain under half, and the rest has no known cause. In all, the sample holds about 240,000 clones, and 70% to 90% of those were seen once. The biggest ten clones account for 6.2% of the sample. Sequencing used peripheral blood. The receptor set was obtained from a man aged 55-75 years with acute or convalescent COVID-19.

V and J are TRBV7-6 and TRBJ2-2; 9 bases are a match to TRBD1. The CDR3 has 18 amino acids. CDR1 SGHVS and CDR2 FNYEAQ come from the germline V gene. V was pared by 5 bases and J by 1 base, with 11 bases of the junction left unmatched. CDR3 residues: CASSKGGRDRENTGELFF. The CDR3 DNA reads TGTGCCAGCAGCAAAGGAGGCCGGGACAGGGAGAACACCGGGGAGCTGTTTTTT.

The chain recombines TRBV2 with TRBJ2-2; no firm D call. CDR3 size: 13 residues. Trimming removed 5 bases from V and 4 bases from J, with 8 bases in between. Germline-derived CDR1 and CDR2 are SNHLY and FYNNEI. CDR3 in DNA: TGTGCCAGCAGTCTGAGGTTCACCGGGGAGCTGTTTTTT. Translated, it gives CASSLRFTGELFF.

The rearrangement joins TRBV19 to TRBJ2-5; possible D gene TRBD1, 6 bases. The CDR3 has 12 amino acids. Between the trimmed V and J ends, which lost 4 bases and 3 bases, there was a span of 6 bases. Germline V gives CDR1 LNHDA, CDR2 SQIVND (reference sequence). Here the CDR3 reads CASSTGEETQYF. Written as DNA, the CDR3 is TGTGCCAGTAGTACAGGGGAAGAGACCCAGTACTTC.

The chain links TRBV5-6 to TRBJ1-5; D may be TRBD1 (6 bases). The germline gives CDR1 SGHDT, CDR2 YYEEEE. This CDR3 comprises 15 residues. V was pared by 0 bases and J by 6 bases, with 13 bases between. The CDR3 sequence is CASSLGQVRGQPQHF. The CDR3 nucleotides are TGTGCCAGCAGCTTGGGACAGGTTCGTGGTCAGCCCCAGCATTTT. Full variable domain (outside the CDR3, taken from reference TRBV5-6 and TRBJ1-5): DAGVTQSPTHLIKTRGQQVTLRCSPKSGHDTVSWYQQALGQGPQFIFQYYEEEERQRGNFPDRFSGHQFPNYSSELNVNALLLGDSALYLCASSLGQVRGQPQHFGDGTRLSIL.

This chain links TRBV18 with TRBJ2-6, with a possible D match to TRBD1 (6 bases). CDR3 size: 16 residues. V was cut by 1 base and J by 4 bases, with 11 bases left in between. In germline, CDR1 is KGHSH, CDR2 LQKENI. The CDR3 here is CASSPQQGTGANVLTF. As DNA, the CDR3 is TGTGCCAGCTCACCACAACAGGGTACCGGGGCCAACGTCCTGACTTTC.

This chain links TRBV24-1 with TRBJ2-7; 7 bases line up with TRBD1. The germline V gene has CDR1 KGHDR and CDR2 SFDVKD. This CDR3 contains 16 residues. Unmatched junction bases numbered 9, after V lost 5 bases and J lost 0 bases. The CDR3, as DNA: TGTGCCACCAGTGGCTTAACAGGGGTGGTCTCCTACGAGCAGTACTTC. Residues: CATSGLTGVVSYEQYF.

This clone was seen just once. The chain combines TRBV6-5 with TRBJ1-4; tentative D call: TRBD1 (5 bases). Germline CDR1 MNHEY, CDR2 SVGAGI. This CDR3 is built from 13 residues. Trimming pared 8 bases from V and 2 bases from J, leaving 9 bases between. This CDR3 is CASHRSTNEKLFF. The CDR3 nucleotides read TGTGCCAGCCACAGGTCTACTAATGAAAAACTGTTTTTT.

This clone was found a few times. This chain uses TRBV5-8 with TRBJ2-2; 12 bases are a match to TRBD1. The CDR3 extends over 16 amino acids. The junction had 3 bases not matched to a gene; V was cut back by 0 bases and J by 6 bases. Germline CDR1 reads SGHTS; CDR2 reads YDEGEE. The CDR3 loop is CASSLDGTGGAGELFF. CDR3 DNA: TGTGCCAGCAGCTTGGATGGGACAGGGGGCGCCGGGGAGCTGTTTTTT.

The CDR3 DNA reads as TGTGCCAGCTCGGACACAGGGGGCATCTCCTACGAGCAGTACTTC. It is translated as CASSDTGGISYEQYF. The genes are TRBV18 and TRBJ2-7, with 9 bases identical to TRBD1. The CDR3 runs to 15 residues. V was pared by 6 bases and J by 0 bases, with 6 bases of the junction left unmatched. Germline V gene lookup returns CDR1 KGHSH and CDR2 LQKENI.

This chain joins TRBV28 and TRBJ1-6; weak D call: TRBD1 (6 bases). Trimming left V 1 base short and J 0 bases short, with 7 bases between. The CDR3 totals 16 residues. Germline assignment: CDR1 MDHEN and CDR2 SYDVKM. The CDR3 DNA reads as TGTGCCAGCAGTTTATCAGGGGACTCCTATAATTCACCCCTCCACTTT. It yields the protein CASSLSGDSYNSPLHF.